The 27 T cell receptor beta chains in this list originate from one sample, sequenced in a study of blood T cell repertoires in COVID-19. Profiling relied on immunoSEQ multiplex PCR, and the TCRdb table lists in-frame clones only, not all of them. The sample carries some 270,000 clones, approximately 85% recorded once. The specimen sequenced was peripheral blood. These receptors all stem from a human donor with COVID-19, enrolled during active disease. The donor label of this sample is uncertain.

This CDR3 reads CASSGLSSSYNEQFF. CDR3 coding DNA: TGTGCCAGCAGTGGACTGTCGAGCTCCTACAATGAGCAGTTCTTC. The V call is TRBV7-2, the J call TRBJ2-1, with D tentatively TRBD2 (5 bases). The CDR3 spans 15 residues. In germline, CDR1 is SGHTA, CDR2 FQGNSA. Deletions cut 6 bases from V and 0 bases from J, with 12 bases between.

V is TRBV7-2 and J is TRBJ2-7; D gene unclear. The CDR3 length is 13 residues. V was trimmed by 1 base and J by 3 bases, leaving 7 bases between them. Germline lookup yields CDR1 SGHTA and CDR2 FQGNSA. This chain's CDR3 is CASSLGGNYEQYF. CDR3 nucleotide sequence: TGTGCCAGCAGCTTAGGCGGAAACTACGAGCAGTACTTC.

This chain joins TRBV11-2 and TRBJ2-3; the D is unclear. Germline CDR1 is SGHAT and CDR2 is FQNNGV. The CDR3 consists of 13 residues. V lost 5 bases and J 6 bases, leaving 12 bases between the germline ends. Here the CDR3 reads CASSARSPDTQYF. The DNA of the CDR3 is TGTGCCAGCAGCGCCCGGTCGCCTGATACGCAGTATTTT.

V gene TRBV4-1 combines with J gene TRBJ2-1; 9 bases align to TRBD2. Germline V gives CDR1 MGHRA, CDR2 YSYEKL. Trimming took 1 base from V and 8 from J; bases not matched to a gene: 9. The CDR3 spans 16 residues. CDR3: CASSQGLAGAAYEQFF. The CDR3, as DNA: TGCGCCAGCAGCCAAGGATTAGCGGGAGCCGCGTATGAGCAGTTCTTC.

The V gene is TRBV18, the J gene TRBJ1-1, with TRBD1 matching 7 bases. Germline loops: CDR1 KGHSH, CDR2 LQKENI. V lost 3 bases, J lost 1 base, and 5 bases stayed unmatched. This CDR3 is built from 15 residues. The CDR3 DNA reads TGTGCCAGCTCACCTTTTACAGGGGAGAACACTGAAGCTTTCTTT. Translated: CASSPFTGENTEAFF.

This chain uses TRBV10-2 with TRBJ1-5, with D unresolved. V shed 4 bases and J shed 1 base, with 11 bases lying between them. The CDR3 extends over 15 amino acids. Germline loops: CDR1 WSHSY, CDR2 SAAADI. The DNA for the CDR3 is TGCGCCAGCAGTGGTAACAGCCTAAGCAATCAGCCCCAGCATTTT. Its translation: CASSGNSLSNQPQHF.

The rearrangement uses TRBV19 and TRBJ1-2; TRBD1 matches at 7 bases. V shed 4 bases and J 8 bases; nucleotides not matched to a gene: 13. CDR3 size: 15 residues. Germline V gene sequence: CDR1 LNHDA, CDR2 SQIVND (reference sequence). The CDR3 spells CASSTSADRVRGYTF. CDR3 sequence (DNA): TGTGCCAGTAGTACCTCGGCAGACAGGGTACGAGGCTACACCTTC.

This clone was recorded a few times. The chain combines TRBV7-8 with TRBJ2-5, with 10 bases lining up with TRBD2. Per germline, CDR1 SGHVS and CDR2 FQNEAQ. V lost 6 bases to trimming and J lost 5 bases; unmatched junction nucleotides: 12. The CDR3 is 16 residues long. CDR3 nucleotide sequence: TGTGCCAGCAGGTACTCCGGGACTAGCGAATGGGAGACCCAGTACTTC. As protein: CASRYSGTSEWETQYF.

The V gene is TRBV28, the J gene TRBJ2-3; a possible D gene is TRBD2 (5 bases). CDR3 length: 13 residues. With 2 bases removed from V and 2 bases from J, the gap between germline ends came to 5 bases. Germline V gene sequence: CDR1 MDHEN, CDR2 SYDVKM. The CDR3 DNA reads as TGTGCCAGCAGTTTACGGGACACAGATACGCAGTATTTT. This gives the protein CASSLRDTDTQYF.

The V and J genes are TRBV7-9 and TRBJ1-1; TRBD1 aligns across 12 bases. The CDR3 is 17 amino acids. V dropped 5 bases and J dropped 0; count of bases not matched to a gene: 7. The V gene's germline CDR1 is SEHNR and CDR2 FQNEAQ (reference sequence). CDR3 amino acids: CASSRDRGPALNTEAFF. DNA for the CDR3: TGTGCCAGCAGCCGGGACAGGGGGCCAGCGCTGAACACTGAAGCTTTCTTT.

In its sample, this clone was seen once. This chain uses TRBV13 with TRBJ2-7; D is possibly TRBD2 (6 bases). The CDR3 extends over 14 amino acids. V dropped 1 base and J dropped 4 bases, with 11 bases sitting between them. The V gene's germline CDR1 is PRHDT and CDR2 FYEKMQ (reference sequence). CDR3 sequence reads: CASSLVRGGYEQYF. The DNA of the CDR3 is TGTGCCAGCAGCTTAGTGCGGGGCGGATACGAGCAGTACTTC. The variable domain in full, completed from reference TRBV13 and TRBJ2-7, reads AAGVIQSPRHLIKEKRETATLKCYPIPRHDTVYWYQQGPGQDPQFLISFYEKMQSDKGSIPDRFSAQQFSDYHSELNMSSLELGDSALYFCASSLVRGGYEQYFGPGTRLTVT.

V and J are TRBV30 and TRBJ2-7; 8 bases align to TRBD2. The CDR3 covers 14 residues. Germline V CDR1 and CDR2: GTSNPN, SVGIG (reference sequence). V trimming: 3 bases; J trimming: 0 bases; junction bases outside the gene matches: 4. CDR3 region: CAWRGGRSSYEQYF. For the CDR3, the DNA is TGTGCCTGGAGAGGCGGGAGGAGCTCCTACGAGCAGTACTTC.

This clone turned up a few times. The V call is TRBV18, the J call TRBJ2-3; TRBD1 is a possible D gene (6 bases). Germline-derived CDR1 and CDR2 are KGHSH and LQKENI. The V gene lost 1 base and the J gene lost 5 bases, with 7 bases spanning the gap. The CDR3 consists of 13 residues. CDR3 sequence: CASSPQGVDTQYF. The CDR3 region has the DNA TGTGCCAGCTCACCACAGGGGGTAGATACGCAGTATTTT.

The chain employs TRBV4-3 and TRBJ1-2, with TRBD1 as a possible D gene (6 bases). Trimming took off 4 bases at V and 2 bases at J, with 8 bases between the two ends. Germline V gene data show CDR1 as LGHNA and CDR2 as YSLEER. The CDR3 totals 13 residues. The DNA of the CDR3 is TGCGCCAGCAGCCTAGACAGGAACTATGGCTACACCTTC. The encoded protein is CASSLDRNYGYTF.

This sequence joins TRBV28 and TRBJ1-3; D gene uncertain. The germline CDR1 and CDR2 sequences are MDHEN and SYDVKM. CDR3 size: 17 residues. Trimming cost V 6 bases and J 0 bases, with 18 bases left between them. The CDR3 here is CASSPPPQRRSGNTIYF. The DNA for the CDR3 is TGTGCCAGCAGCCCCCCACCACAACGTCGCTCTGGAAACACCATATATTTT.

Concerning this clone: Within the sample, other DNA sequences also encode this same CDR3. The chain has TRBV5-1 and TRBJ1-2; D call uncertain. This CDR3 spans 12 amino acids. V lost 0 bases and J 5 bases, leaving 5 bases between the germline ends. The V gene's germline CDR1 is SGHRS and CDR2 YFSETQ. The CDR3 sequence: CASSLDSYGYTF. DNA of the CDR3: TGCGCCAGCAGCTTGGACAGTTATGGCTACACCTTC.

As concerns this clone: The junction and the germline gene differ at one end; a read error may be behind it. This chain connects TRBV7-7 to TRBJ1-5; D perhaps matches TRBD1 (6 bases). The V gene's germline CDR1 is SSHAT and CDR2 FNYEAQ (reference sequence). The CDR3 has 13 amino acids. In nucleotides, the CDR3 is TGTGCTAGCAGCTTCGAGGGGGACCAGCCCCAGCATTTT. Protein product: CASSFEGDQPQHF. Full variable domain (outside the CDR3, taken from reference TRBV7-7 and TRBJ1-5): GAGVSQSPRYKVTKRGQDVTLRCDPISSHATLYWYQQALGQGPEFLTYFNYEAQPDKSGLPSDRFSAERPEGSISTLTIQRTEQRDSAMYRCASSFEGDQPQHFGDGTRLSIL.

Note on this clone: The junction and the germline gene differ at one end; a read error may be behind it. J is TRBJ1-2 and V is TRBV19; D unresolved. CDR1 is LNHDA, CDR2 SQIVND, per germline (reference sequence). CDR3 length equals 13 residues. The CDR3 bases are TGTACCAGTAGCGACAACAGTAGATACGGCTACACCTTC. It translates to CTSSDNSRYGYTF.

This sequence joins TRBV19 and TRBJ1-2; D call uncertain. Germline CDR1 is LNHDA and CDR2 is SQIVND (reference sequence). Trimming took 10 bases from V and 2 from J, leaving 14 bases between them. The CDR3 has 13 amino acids. Here the CDR3 reads CATMMGRNYGYTF. The CDR3 DNA follows: TGTGCCACCATGATGGGGAGGAACTATGGCTACACCTTC.

Note on this clone: In the same sample, other DNA sequences code for this CDR3. The chain combines TRBV20-1 with TRBJ1-1; no clear D gene. Trimming removed 5 bases from V and 5 bases from J, with 9 bases in between. This CDR3 spans 11 amino acids. Germline CDR1 DFQATT, CDR2 SNEGSKA (reference sequence). The CDR3 region is CSAPRGTEAFF. The CDR3 DNA reads TGCAGTGCTCCGCGCGGGACTGAAGCTTTCTTT.

The sample holds one count of this clone. The V call is TRBV18, the J call TRBJ2-2, with D maybe TRBD2 (6 bases). The CDR3 is 15 amino acids. The germline gives CDR1 KGHSH, CDR2 LQKENI. V lost 2 bases and J lost 2, with 9 bases in between. The CDR3 region is CASSPAGSNTGELFF. CDR3 bases: TGTGCCAGCTCACCAGCGGGATCCAACACCGGGGAGCTGTTTTTT.

The chain recombines TRBV5-5 with TRBJ1-1; 12 nucleotides line up with TRBD1. V lost 3 bases, J lost 0 bases, and 6 bases stayed unmatched. The V gene's germline CDR1 is SGHKS and CDR2 YYEKEE (reference sequence). The CDR3 contains 17 residues. DNA for the CDR3: TGTGCCAGCAGCTGGGGACAGGGGGCCAGAATGAACACTGAAGCTTTCTTT. Amino acids: CASSWGQGARMNTEAFF.

The J gene is TRBJ1-2, the V gene TRBV6-5; TRBD1 aligns across 11 bases. CDR1 MNHEY and CDR2 SVGAGI come from the germline V gene. This CDR3 has 11 residues. J lost 8 bases, V lost 9 bases, and 2 bases had no gene match. The CDR3 spells CASGTGGGYTF. For the CDR3, the DNA is TGTGCCAGTGGGACAGGGGGGGGCTACACCTTC.

The V gene is TRBV5-1, the J gene TRBJ2-3; 7 bases are shared with TRBD2. The CDR3 runs to 15 residues. The germline CDR1 and CDR2 sequences are SGHRS and YFSETQ. Unmatched junction bases numbered 8, after V lost 2 bases and J lost 5 bases. CDR3 in amino acids: CASSFFHPGGDTQYF. CDR3 nucleotide sequence: TGCGCCAGCAGCTTTTTTCATCCGGGGGGAGATACGCAGTATTTT.

The chain joins TRBV19 to TRBJ2-7; a possible D gene is TRBD1 (6 bases). V lost 3 bases and J lost 6, with 12 bases in between. This CDR3 has 13 residues. The germline CDR1 and CDR2 sequences are LNHDA and SQIVND (reference sequence). The CDR3 sequence: CASSISGAGEQYF. CDR3 bases: TGTGCCAGTAGTATTTCAGGGGCTGGCGAGCAGTACTTC.

This CDR3 is CAISKTGGDGYTF. The CDR3 nucleotides are TGTGCCATCAGTAAAACAGGGGGCGATGGCTACACCTTC. The chain is built from TRBV10-3 and TRBJ1-2, with 9 bases lining up with TRBD1. Germline CDR1 ENHRY, CDR2 SYGVKD. V dropped 5 bases and J dropped 6; count of bases not matched to a gene: 4. The CDR3 consists of 13 residues.

The chain employs TRBV6-6 and TRBJ2-1; D perhaps matches TRBD1 (7 bases). The CDR3 spans 15 residues. CDR1 and CDR2 (germline): MNHNY, SVGAGI (reference sequence). The V end lost 6 bases, the J end lost 2 bases, and 14 bases lay between the germline ends. The CDR3 DNA sequence: TGTGCCAGCAGCAGGGGGGACGGCCCCTACAATGAGCAGTTCTTC. Its translation: CASSRGDGPYNEQFF.